The source of this T cell receptor (beta chain) is a study of neoadjuvant anti-PD-1 for oral cavity cancer (dated by TCRdb to the early 2020s). Study-level background: Patients mostly received three to four biweekly doses of nivolumab at 3 mg/kg before curative-intent surgical resection. Patients who did not progress were given a fourth nivolumab dose at about day 43 and had definitive surgical resection on days 50-56. An approximately 31% response rate was observed in the parent correlative cohort, in which over 9 patients were included. Patients with complete response, partial response or stable disease by RECIST 1.1 were defined as responders, whereas patients with progression were defined as non-responders. Broad study findings and their caveats: After neoadjuvant nivolumab, T cell clonality (Gini index) in PBMCs was significantly higher in non-responders than in responders. The TCR analyses had only a few patients in each response group, and the authors called for validation in larger cohorts. Higher pretreatment blood Treg/Th17 ratios correlated with both higher pretreatment blood TCRbeta clonality and lower post-treatment tumor TCRbeta clonality.

The CDR3, from cysteine to phenylalanine, totals 14 residues. Only CDR3 DNA is held: 42 bases, read in frame from base 1. Ends trimmed: V by 2 bases, J by 7 bases; bases unmatched to a gene: 6. The germline V gene encodes CDR1 SGDLS and CDR2 YYNGEE. This specimen's time point label, interpreted: after neoadjuvant nivolumab, at surgical resection. None of the patients had received prior systemic or radiation treatment, and all were newly diagnosed with stage II-IVA oral cavity squamous cell carcinoma. The cohort was made up of patients with locally advanced, HPV-negative oral cavity squamous cell carcinoma. No culture maintenance or expansion was done, as the peripheral blood mononuclear cells went straight to analysis. Samples came from a longitudinal correlative study of a single-arm phase II trial of neoadjuvant nivolumab in oral cavity squamous cell carcinoma. Genomic DNA-based TCRbeta sequencing was performed on subject-matched pre- and post-treatment PBMCs and tumors from three responders and three non-responders. Peripheral blood mononuclear cells were collected before nivolumab treatment and again after treatment, at the time of surgery. The Maxwell RSC DNA from Cells kit was used to isolate genomic DNA from PBMCs.

For deep sequencing, each PBMC sample was run in six replicates, with libraries mostly built from approximately 0.45 ug of input genomic DNA. Following the manufacturer's instructions, the team built TCRbeta libraries using the immunoSEQ hsTCRbeta kit. Sequencing of the completed libraries took place using an Illumina NovaSeq 6000 S4 flow cell after they had been pooled to approximately 2.8 nM. The study's own analysis went as follows. The immunoSEQ Analyzer was used for raw data preprocessing and quality control. The analysis was restricted to productive rearrangements, with each unique CDR3 amino acid sequence defining a clonotype. Repertoire clonality was estimated as the Gini-Simpson index, computed with the R package tcR. Student's t test was used to compare Gini indices, and Pearson correlation was used to assess associations with tumor size change. This immuneACCESS table, as held by TCRdb, lists in-frame sequences with V and J called but not all clones. Of the missing ones, under half trace to an unresolved V gene in checked studies; the others have no known cause. V, J and clone size derive from that table, while D and trimming were established from the DNA sequence. This sample holds about 14,000 clones; around 70% were observed only once. The top ten clones comprise approximately 3% of the sample.

On this clone itself: Its antigen is not yet known. No base qualities exist here, and no much larger clone lies one base off it.

The source of this sequence is a person aged 40-85 years with oral cavity squamous cell carcinoma. The V and J segments used are TRBV9 and TRBJ2-1, with TRBD2 identical over 7 junction bases. This specimen consisted of PBMCs, obtained after nivolumab (anti-PD-1) treatment. Read as DNA, the sequence is TGTGCCAGCAGCGTCCGGCTAGCGGCAAATGAGCAGTTCTTC. This sequence encodes CASSVRLAANEQFF.